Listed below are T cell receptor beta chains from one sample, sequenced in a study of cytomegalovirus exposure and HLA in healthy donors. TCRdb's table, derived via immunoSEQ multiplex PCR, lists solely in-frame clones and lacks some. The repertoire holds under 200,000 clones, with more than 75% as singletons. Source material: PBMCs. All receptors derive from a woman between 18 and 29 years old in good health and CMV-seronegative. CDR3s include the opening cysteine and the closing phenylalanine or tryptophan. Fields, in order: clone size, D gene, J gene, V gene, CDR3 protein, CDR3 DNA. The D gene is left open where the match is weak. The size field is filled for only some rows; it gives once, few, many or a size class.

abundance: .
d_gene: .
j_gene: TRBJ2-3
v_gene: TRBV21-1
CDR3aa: CALRVSDTQYF
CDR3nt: TGTGCCCTCAGGGTCTCGGATACGCAGTATTTT

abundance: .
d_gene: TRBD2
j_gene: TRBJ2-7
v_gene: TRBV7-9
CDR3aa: CASSIGLADYEQYF
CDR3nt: TGTGCCAGCAGCATCGGACTAGCGGACTACGAGCAGTACTTC

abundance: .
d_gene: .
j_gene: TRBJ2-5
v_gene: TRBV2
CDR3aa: CASSSVQTQETQYF
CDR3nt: TGTGCCAGCAGCTCGGTCCAGACACAAGAGACCCAGTACTTC

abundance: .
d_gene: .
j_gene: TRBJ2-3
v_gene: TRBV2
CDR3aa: CASSSPPKAVRTDTQYF
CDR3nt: TGTGCCAGCAGCAGCCCCCCCAAAGCGGTGCGCACAGATACGCAGTATTTT

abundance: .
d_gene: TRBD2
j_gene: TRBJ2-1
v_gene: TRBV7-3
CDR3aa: CASSLAGGNNEQFF
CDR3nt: TGTGCCAGCAGCTTAGCGGGAGGGAACAATGAGCAGTTCTTC

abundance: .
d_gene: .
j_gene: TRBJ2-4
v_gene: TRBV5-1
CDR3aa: CASSFQGSGDIQYF
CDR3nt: TGCGCCAGCAGCTTCCAGGGGTCAGGGGACATTCAGTACTTC

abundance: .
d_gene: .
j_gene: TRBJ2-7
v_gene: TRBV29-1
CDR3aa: CSVKLTGGNEQYF
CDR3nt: TGCAGCGTAAAACTGACAGGAGGCAACGAGCAGTACTTC

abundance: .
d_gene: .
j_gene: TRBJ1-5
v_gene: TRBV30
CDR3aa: CAWTRDPNQPQHF
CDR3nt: TGTGCCTGGACACGAGATCCGAATCAGCCCCAGCATTTT

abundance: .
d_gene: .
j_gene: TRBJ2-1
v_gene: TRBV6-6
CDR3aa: CASTKVQEYNEQFF
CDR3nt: TGTGCCAGCACCAAAGTACAGGAATACAATGAGCAGTTCTTC

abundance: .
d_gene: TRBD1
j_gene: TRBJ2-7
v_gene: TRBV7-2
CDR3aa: CASSLKQGAHEQYF
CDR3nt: TGTGCCAGCAGCTTAAAACAGGGGGCCCACGAGCAGTACTTC

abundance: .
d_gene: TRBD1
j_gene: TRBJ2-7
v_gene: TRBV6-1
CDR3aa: CASTIRTGIYEQYF
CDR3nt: TGTGCCAGCACTATACGGACAGGGATCTACGAGCAGTACTTC

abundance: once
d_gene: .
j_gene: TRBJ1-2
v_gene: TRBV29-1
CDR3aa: CSVGTGSYGYTF
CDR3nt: TGCAGCGTTGGAACAGGGTCCTATGGCTACACCTTC

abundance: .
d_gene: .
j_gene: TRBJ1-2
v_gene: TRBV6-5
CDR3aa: CASSDRTRAGYTF
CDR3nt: TGTGCCAGCAGCGACAGGACTCGGGCCGGCTACACCTTC

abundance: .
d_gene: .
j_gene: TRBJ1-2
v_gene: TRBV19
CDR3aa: CASQRDNSNYGYTF
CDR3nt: TGTGCCAGCCAAAGGGACAACTCTAACTATGGCTACACCTTC

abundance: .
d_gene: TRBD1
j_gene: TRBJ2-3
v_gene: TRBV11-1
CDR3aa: CASSLLQGGTDTQYF
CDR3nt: TGTGCCAGCAGCTTATTACAGGGGGGAACAGATACGCAGTATTTT

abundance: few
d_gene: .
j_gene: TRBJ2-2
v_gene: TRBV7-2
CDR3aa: CASSPRQANTGELFF
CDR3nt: TGTGCCAGCAGTCCCCGACAAGCGAACACCGGGGAGCTGTTTTTT

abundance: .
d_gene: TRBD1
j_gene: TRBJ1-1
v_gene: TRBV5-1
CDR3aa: CASGGTVGTEAFF
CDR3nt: TGCGCCAGCGGCGGGACAGTGGGCACTGAAGCTTTCTTT

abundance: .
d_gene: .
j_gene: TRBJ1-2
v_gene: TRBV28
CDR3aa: CASSELLYGYTF
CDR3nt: TGTGCCAGCAGTGAACTCCTCTATGGCTACACCTTC